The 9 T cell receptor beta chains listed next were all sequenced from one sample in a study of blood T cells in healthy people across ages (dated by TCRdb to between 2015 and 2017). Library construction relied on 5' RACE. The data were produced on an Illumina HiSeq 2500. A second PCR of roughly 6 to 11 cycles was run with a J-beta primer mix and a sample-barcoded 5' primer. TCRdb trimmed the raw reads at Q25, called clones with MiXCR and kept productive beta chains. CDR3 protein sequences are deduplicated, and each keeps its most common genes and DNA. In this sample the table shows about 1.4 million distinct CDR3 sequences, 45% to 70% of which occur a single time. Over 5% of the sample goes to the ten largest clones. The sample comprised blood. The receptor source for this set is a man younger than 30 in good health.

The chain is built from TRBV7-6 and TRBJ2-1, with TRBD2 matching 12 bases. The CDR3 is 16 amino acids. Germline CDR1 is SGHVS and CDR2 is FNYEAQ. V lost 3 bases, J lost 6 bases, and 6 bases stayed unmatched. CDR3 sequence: CASSLLAGGPINEQFF. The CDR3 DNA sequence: TGTGCCAGCAGCTTGCTAGCGGGGGGGCCAATCAATGAGCAGTTCTTC.

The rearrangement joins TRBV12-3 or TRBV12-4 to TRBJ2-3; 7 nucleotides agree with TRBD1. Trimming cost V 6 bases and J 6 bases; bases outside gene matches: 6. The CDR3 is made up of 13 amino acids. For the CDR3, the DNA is TGTGCCAGCAGCCCTACAGGGGTCGATACGCAGTATTTT. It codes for CASSPTGVDTQYF.

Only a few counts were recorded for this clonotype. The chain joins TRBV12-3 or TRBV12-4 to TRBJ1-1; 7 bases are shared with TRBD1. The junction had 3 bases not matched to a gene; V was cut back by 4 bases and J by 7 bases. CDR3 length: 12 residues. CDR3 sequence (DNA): TGTGCCAGCAGTTCCACAGGGGTTGAAGCTTTCTTT. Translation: CASSSTGVEAFF.

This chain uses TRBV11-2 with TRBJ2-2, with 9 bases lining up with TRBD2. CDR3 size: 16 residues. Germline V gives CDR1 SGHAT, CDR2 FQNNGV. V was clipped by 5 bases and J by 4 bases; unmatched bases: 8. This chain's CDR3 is CASSPPASGITGELFF. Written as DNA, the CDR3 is TGTGCCAGCAGCCCACCCGCTAGCGGGATCACCGGGGAGCTGTTTTTT.

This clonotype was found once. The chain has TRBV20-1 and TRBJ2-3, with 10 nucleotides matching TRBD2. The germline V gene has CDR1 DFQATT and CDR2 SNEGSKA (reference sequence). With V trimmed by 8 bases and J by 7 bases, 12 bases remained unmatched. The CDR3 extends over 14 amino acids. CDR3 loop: CSPISGGLPNTQYF. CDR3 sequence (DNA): TGCAGTCCTATTAGCGGGGGGCTCCCGAATACGCAGTATTTT.

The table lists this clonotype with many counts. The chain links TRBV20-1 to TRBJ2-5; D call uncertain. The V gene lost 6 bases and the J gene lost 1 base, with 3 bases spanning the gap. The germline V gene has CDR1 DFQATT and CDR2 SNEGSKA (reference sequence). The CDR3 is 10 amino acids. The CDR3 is CSASQETQYF. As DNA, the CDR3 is TGCAGTGCCAGCCAAGAGACCCAGTACTTC.

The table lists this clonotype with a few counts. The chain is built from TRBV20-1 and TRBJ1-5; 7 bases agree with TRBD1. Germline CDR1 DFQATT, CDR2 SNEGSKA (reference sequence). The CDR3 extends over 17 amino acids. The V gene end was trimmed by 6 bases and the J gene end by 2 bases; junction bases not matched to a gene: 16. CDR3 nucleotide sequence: TGCAGTGCCATAGATAGAATGACAGGGATGGGCAATCAGCCCCAGCATTTT. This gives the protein CSAIDRMTGMGNQPQHF.

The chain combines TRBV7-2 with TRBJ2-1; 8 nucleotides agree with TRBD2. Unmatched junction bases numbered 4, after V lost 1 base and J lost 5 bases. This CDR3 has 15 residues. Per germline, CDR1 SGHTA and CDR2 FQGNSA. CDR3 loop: CASSLDPAGDNEQFF. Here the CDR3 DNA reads TGTGCCAGCAGCTTAGATCCAGCGGGAGACAATGAGCAGTTCTTC.

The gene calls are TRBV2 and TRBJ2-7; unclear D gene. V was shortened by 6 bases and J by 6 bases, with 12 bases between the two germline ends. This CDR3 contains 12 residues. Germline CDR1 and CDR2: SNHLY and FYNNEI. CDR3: CASRLIYSEQYF. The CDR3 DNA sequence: TGTGCCAGCAGATTGATCTACAGCGAGCAGTACTTC.